These 20 T cell receptor beta chains originate from one sample sequenced in a study of blood T cell repertoires in COVID-19. Assay: immunoSEQ multiplex PCR; the TCRdb copy retains only in-frame clones and omits some. The repertoire has 120,000 or so clones, about 85% of them found once; the top ten carry 25% to 30%. The sample was peripheral blood. These TCRs come from a woman aged 80 or over with acute or convalescent COVID-19.

The genes are TRBV5-1 and TRBJ2-3; a possible D gene is TRBD2 (5 bases). CDR1 and CDR2 (germline): SGHRS, YFSETQ. CDR3 length: 17 residues. Trimming shortened V by 1 base and J by 1 base, and 16 bases separated the two germline ends. The CDR3 region is CASSLLLGGRGTDTQYF. The CDR3 DNA reads as TGCGCCAGCAGCTTGCTCCTTGGCGGGCGGGGCACAGATACGCAGTATTTT.

The CDR3 DNA is TGCAGCGCCAACAGGGGTCAGGGCTATGGCTACACCTTC. Translation: CSANRGQGYGYTF. The chain has TRBV29-1 and TRBJ1-2, with 7 bases fitting TRBD1. CDR1 and CDR2 (germline): SQVTM, ANQGSEA. Trimming removed 7 bases from V and 4 bases from J; junction bases left unmatched: 9. The CDR3 runs 13 residues.

The V call is TRBV4-1, the J call TRBJ1-4; D is undetermined. This CDR3 contains 12 residues. The germline V gene encodes CDR1 MGHRA and CDR2 YSYEKL. V gave up 1 base and J gave up 7 bases, with 4 bases separating them. DNA of the CDR3: TGCGCCAGCAGCCAAGTTCGTGAAAAACTGTTTTTT. Protein product: CASSQVREKLFF.

V usage is TRBV29-1 and J usage is TRBJ1-1; possibly TRBD1 for D (5 bases). This CDR3 has 13 amino acids. Trimming stripped 4 bases from V and 5 bases from J, with 14 bases between. Germline CDR1 reads SQVTM; CDR2 reads ANQGSEA. As DNA, the CDR3 is TGCAGCGTTGCGTCGGGGGGTAAAACTGAAGCTTTCTTT. This encodes CSVASGGKTEAFF.

The chain employs TRBV7-8 and TRBJ2-1; D gene uncertain. The germline V gene encodes CDR1 SGHVS and CDR2 FQNEAQ. This CDR3 contains 12 residues. The V end was cut by 1 base, the J end by 6 bases, with 4 bases between. The DNA of the CDR3 is TGTGCCAGCAGCTTAGTGGCCAATGAGCAGTTCTTC. As protein: CASSLVANEQFF.

The gene calls are TRBV5-4 and TRBJ2-1, with 10 positions matching TRBD2. Germline trimming cut 1 base from V and 8 bases from J; bases unmatched to any gene: 12. Per the germline V gene, CDR1 is SGHNT and CDR2 is YYREEE (reference sequence). This CDR3 has 17 amino acids. The CDR3 sequence is CASSLPRASGGLDEQFF. Here the CDR3 DNA reads TGTGCCAGCAGCTTGCCTCGGGCTAGCGGGGGCTTGGATGAGCAGTTCTTC.

The chain links TRBV5-1 to TRBJ1-6; 8 positions match TRBD1. The CDR3 length is 15 residues. The germline V gene encodes CDR1 SGHRS and CDR2 YFSETQ. V lost 4 bases and J lost 9; bases outside the gene matches: 9. CDR3 protein: CASSPGQGFSSPLHF. The CDR3 DNA follows: TGCGCCAGCAGCCCCGGACAGGGTTTTAGTTCACCCCTCCACTTT. The full variable domain, with the rest looked up from reference TRBV5-1 and TRBJ1-6, is KAGVTQTPRYLIKTRGQQVTLSCSPISGHRSVSWYQQTPGQGLQFLFEYFSETQRNKGNFPGRFSGRQFSNSRSEMNVSTLELGDSALYLCASSPGQGFSSPLHFGNGTRLTVT.

The chain recombines TRBV28 with TRBJ2-1; 7 bases are shared with TRBD1. The CDR3 sequence is 14 residues long. CDR1 is MDHEN, CDR2 SYDVKM, per germline. Germline trimming cut 5 bases from V and 3 bases from J; bases unmatched to any gene: 4. CDR3 in amino acids: CASSPGQSYNEQFF. The CDR3 coding sequence is TGTGCCAGCAGTCCGGGACAGAGCTACAATGAGCAGTTCTTC.

The V call is TRBV4-2, the J call TRBJ2-3; 10 bases fit TRBD1. The V gene's germline CDR1 is LGHNA and CDR2 YNFKEQ. V shed 3 bases, J shed 6 bases, and the junction held 12 bases outside the gene matches. CDR3 size: 17 residues. Here the CDR3 reads CASSQDTRQGAGDTQYF. In nucleotides, the CDR3 is TGTGCCAGCAGCCAGGACACAAGACAGGGGGCTGGGGATACGCAGTATTTT.

This sequence joins TRBV5-1 and TRBJ2-7, with 7 bases fitting TRBD1. The CDR3 totals 15 residues. With V trimmed by 2 bases and J by 6 bases, 11 bases remained unmatched. Germline V gene data show CDR1 as SGHRS and CDR2 as YFSETQ. The CDR3, as DNA: TGCGCCAGCAGCTTTGGGGATGGACAGGACAGCGAGCAGTACTTC. It translates to CASSFGDGQDSEQYF.

The chain combines TRBV28 with TRBJ1-4, with D possibly TRBD1 on 5 matching bases. Trimming removed 6 bases from V and 5 bases from J, with 10 bases in between. This CDR3 has 13 residues. In germline, CDR1 is MDHEN, CDR2 SYDVKM. CDR3 coding DNA: TGTGCCAGCAGGAGGACACTGAATGAAAAACTGTTTTTT. Protein sequence: CASRRTLNEKLFF.

This chain joins TRBV6-6 and TRBJ1-3; the match to TRBD1 covers 8 bases. In germline, CDR1 is MNHNY, CDR2 SVGAGI (reference sequence). The V segment lost 5 bases and the J segment 4 bases; nucleotides outside the gene matches: 4. The CDR3 totals 14 residues. The CDR3 nucleotides are TGTGCCAGCAGTCGGACAGGGCGGGGAAACACCATATATTTT. It yields the protein CASSRTGRGNTIYF.

The genes are TRBV6-4 and TRBJ1-1; weak D call: TRBD1 (5 bases). Per the germline V gene, CDR1 is MRHNA and CDR2 is SNTAGT. The CDR3 runs 13 residues. V dropped 5 bases and J dropped 2 bases, with 9 bases sitting between them. The DNA for the CDR3 is TGTGCCAGCAGTAGCGACAGAAACACTGAAGCTTTCTTT. Protein sequence: CASSSDRNTEAFF.

The chain joins TRBV5-1 to TRBJ2-7; the D is unclear. This CDR3 is built from 12 residues. The germline V gene has CDR1 SGHRS and CDR2 YFSETQ. V shed 0 bases and J shed 3 bases, with 4 bases lying between them. The CDR3 DNA reads TGCGCCAGCAGCTTGGATATCTACGAGCAGTACTTC. Its protein product is CASSLDIYEQYF. Looking up the rest from reference TRBV5-1 and TRBJ2-7 gives the full variable domain: KAGVTQTPRYLIKTRGQQVTLSCSPISGHRSVSWYQQTPGQGLQFLFEYFSETQRNKGNFPGRFSGRQFSNSRSEMNVSTLELGDSALYLCASSLDIYEQYFGPGTRLTVT.

This chain links TRBV3-1 (or the pseudogene TRBV3-2) with TRBJ1-6; D is possibly TRBD1 (5 bases). V lost 0 bases to trimming and J lost 0 bases, with 15 bases between them. The CDR3 has 19 residues. The germline gives CDR1 LGHDT, CDR2 YNNKEL (reference sequence). CDR3 region: CASSQEAGTASSYNSPLHF. The CDR3 coding sequence is TGTGCCAGCAGCCAAGAAGCGGGGACTGCAAGCTCCTATAATTCACCCCTCCACTTT.

The chain combines TRBV5-1 with TRBJ2-1, with D possibly TRBD2 on 5 matching bases. The V and J ends lost 3 bases and 1 base respectively, with 11 bases between them. This CDR3 is built from 15 residues. Per germline, CDR1 SGHRS and CDR2 YFSETQ. CDR3 sequence: CASSYNTGSYNEQFF. The CDR3 DNA reads TGCGCCAGCAGCTATAACACGGGATCCTACAATGAGCAGTTCTTC.

This clone has only one observation. The rearrangement joins TRBV5-1 to TRBJ1-2; perhaps TRBD1 as D (5 bases). Trimming cost V 0 bases and J 3 bases, with 12 bases left between them. The CDR3 spans 15 residues. The V gene's germline CDR1 is SGHRS and CDR2 YFSETQ. CDR3 in amino acids: CASSLGSGRDYGYTF. The CDR3 DNA reads as TGCGCCAGCAGCTTGGGGTCAGGGAGGGACTATGGCTACACCTTC.

The chain employs TRBV29-1 and TRBJ2-3, with D possibly being TRBD1 (6 bases). The germline V and J ends were trimmed by 7 bases and 1 base, with 15 bases remaining between them. The germline V gene has CDR1 SQVTM and CDR2 ANQGSEA. This CDR3 is 14 amino acids long. This chain's CDR3 is CSASQGARTDTQYF. CDR3 DNA: TGCAGCGCCTCACAGGGAGCTCGCACAGATACGCAGTATTTT.

The CDR3 DNA sequence: TGTGCCAGCAGTTCCAGGGAGGGCTATGGCTACACCTTC. Amino acid sequence: CASSSREGYGYTF. The J gene is TRBJ1-2, the V gene TRBV27; TRBD1 is a possible D gene (5 bases). Looked up from germline, CDR1 is MNHEY and CDR2 is SMNVEV (reference sequence). This CDR3 spans 13 amino acids. V dropped 4 bases and J dropped 4 bases, with 10 bases sitting between them.

The rearrangement uses TRBV6-5 and TRBJ1-6; tentative D call: TRBD1 (5 bases). Trimming pared 9 bases from V and 5 bases from J, leaving 14 bases between. The germline V gene encodes CDR1 MNHEY and CDR2 SVGAGI. This CDR3 spans 14 amino acids. The CDR3 sequence is CASTMQGNNSPLHF. CDR3 in DNA: TGTGCCAGTACCATGCAGGGAAATAATTCACCCCTCCACTTT.